One and the same sample provided the 24 T cell receptor beta chains below, sequenced in a study of blood T cell repertoires in COVID-19. Only in-frame clones appear in the TCRdb table, and some are missing; sequencing was by immunoSEQ multiplex PCR. The sample includes fewer than 110,000 clones, approximately 88% of them seen just once. The sample taken for sequencing was peripheral blood. These receptors were obtained from a man in his forties with active or convalescent COVID-19.

CDR3 region: CASSQNLAGANYNEQFF. DNA for the CDR3: TGCGCCAGCAGCCAAAACCTAGCGGGAGCGAACTACAATGAGCAGTTCTTC. The V gene is TRBV4-3, the J gene TRBJ2-1, with 10 bases matching TRBD2. Germline values: CDR1 LGHNA, CDR2 YSLEER. Losses at the gene ends were 2 bases for V and 3 bases for J; bases not matched to a gene: 7. The CDR3 is 17 residues long.

The V gene is TRBV7-9, the J gene TRBJ1-1, with D possibly TRBD1 on 5 matching bases. The germline gives CDR1 SEHNR, CDR2 FQNEAQ (reference sequence). Trimming removed 1 base from V and 6 bases from J, with 9 bases in between. The CDR3 extends over 13 amino acids. The CDR3 reads CASSLVGAAEAFF. The DNA of the CDR3 is TGTGCCAGCAGCTTAGTAGGGGCCGCTGAAGCTTTCTTT.

This chain links TRBV2 with TRBJ2-7; D gene unclear. Germline CDR1 reads SNHLY; CDR2 reads FYNNEI. The length of the CDR3 is 12 residues. V shed 3 bases and J shed 4 bases, with 7 bases lying between them. The CDR3 DNA reads as TGTGCCAGCAGTGACGGAGATTACGAGCAGTACTTC. This encodes CASSDGDYEQYF.

The chain couples TRBV6-1 to TRBJ1-2; 9 bases agree with TRBD1. CDR1 is MNHNS, CDR2 SASEGT, per germline. CDR3 size: 16 residues. Trimming removed 2 bases from V and 6 bases from J; junction bases left unmatched: 10. This CDR3 reads CASSELPGQGLNGYTF. The CDR3 region has the DNA TGTGCCAGCAGTGAACTTCCGGGACAGGGCCTAAATGGCTACACCTTC.

This clone appeared once. J is TRBJ2-2 and V is TRBV24-1; D is unclear. The germline V and J ends were trimmed by 12 bases and 3 bases, with 10 bases remaining between them. The CDR3 covers 12 residues. Germline lookup yields CDR1 KGHDR and CDR2 SFDVKD. This CDR3 reads CAAKTHTGELFF. CDR3 bases: TGTGCCGCTAAGACTCACACCGGGGAGCTGTTTTTT.

This chain joins TRBV18 and TRBJ2-7, with 9 nucleotides matching TRBD2. V lost 8 bases and J lost 1; bases outside the gene matches: 9. In germline, CDR1 is KGHSH, CDR2 LQKENI. This CDR3 comprises 15 residues. CDR3 sequence (DNA): TGTGCCAGCCGACCGCCTAGCGGGACGTCCTACGAGCAGTACTTC. Its protein is CASRPPSGTSYEQYF.

CDR3 in amino acids: CASSPPVSSSTDTQYF. The CDR3 DNA is TGTGCCAGCAGCCCCCCCGTTAGCTCTAGCACAGATACGCAGTATTTT. V gene TRBV7-2 combines with J gene TRBJ2-3; D is ambiguous. V was shortened by 5 bases and J by 0 bases, with 15 bases between the two germline ends. Germline V lookup: CDR1 SGHTA, CDR2 FQGNSA. This CDR3 comprises 16 residues.

The chain links TRBV28 to TRBJ2-5; D unclear. The germline V and J ends were trimmed by 6 bases and 4 bases, with 6 bases remaining between them. The CDR3 contains 11 residues. Germline CDR1 and CDR2: MDHEN and SYDVKM. In nucleotides, the CDR3 is TGTGCCAGCAGGACTTTAGAGACCCAGTACTTC. It specifies CASRTLETQYF.

The chain uses TRBV7-2 and TRBJ2-4, with 7 positions matching TRBD2. The junction had 9 bases not matched to a gene; V was cut back by 3 bases and J by 7 bases. The CDR3 sequence is 15 residues long. Germline V gives CDR1 SGHTA, CDR2 FQGNSA. In nucleotides, the CDR3 is TGTGCCAGCAGCTTGGGACTACAGGTAGAGAACATTCAGTACTTC. Amino acids: CASSLGLQVENIQYF.

CDR3 sequence: CASEIYNEQFF. CDR3 in DNA: TGTGCCTCCGAGATCTACAATGAGCAGTTCTTC. The chain recombines TRBV30 with TRBJ2-1, with no clear D. The CDR3 runs 11 residues. V lost 7 bases and J lost 3, with 7 bases in between. The germline CDR1 and CDR2 sequences are GTSNPN and SVGIG (reference sequence).

This sequence joins TRBV19 and TRBJ2-5; 7 bases are a match to TRBD2. This CDR3 comprises 13 residues. In germline, CDR1 is LNHDA, CDR2 SQIVND (reference sequence). With 5 bases clipped from V and 2 bases from J, the junction kept 2 bases outside the gene matches. The CDR3 is CASSSSGQETQYF. In nucleotides, the CDR3 is TGTGCCAGTAGTTCTAGCGGACAAGAGACCCAGTACTTC.

The chain joins TRBV14 to TRBJ2-3, with TRBD1 matching 8 bases. The CDR3 length is 19 residues. J gave up 1 base and V 1 base, and 13 bases lay outside the gene matches. Per germline, CDR1 SGHDN and CDR2 FVKESK. CDR3 nucleotides: TGTGCCAGCAGCCAAGGACAGGGGCGGACGGGATTTCGCACAGATACGCAGTATTTT. This translates into CASSQGQGRTGFRTDTQYF.

The gene calls are TRBV29-1 and TRBJ2-7; 7 positions match TRBD2. The ends lost 6 bases at V and 0 bases at J; junction bases unmatched: 11. Germline V gene lookup returns CDR1 SQVTM and CDR2 ANQGSEA. The CDR3 length is 15 residues. CDR3 in DNA: TGCAGCGTCCGACCCACAGCGGGAAGCTCCTACGAGCAGTACTTC. This encodes CSVRPTAGSSYEQYF.

J is TRBJ1-2 and V is TRBV5-1; D unclear. V was clipped by 4 bases and J by 7 bases, with 14 bases between them. CDR1 is SGHRS, CDR2 YFSETQ, per germline. CDR3 length equals 13 residues. CDR3: CASSLNLEFGYTF. The DNA of the CDR3 is TGCGCCAGCAGCCTCAACTTAGAGTTTGGCTACACCTTC.

The chain uses TRBV6-2 or TRBV6-3 and TRBJ2-7, with 8 bases fitting TRBD2. The CDR3 runs 14 residues. The ends lost 3 bases at V and 2 bases at J; junction bases unmatched: 3. CDR1 and CDR2 from the germline V gene are MNHEY and SVGEGT. In DNA, the CDR3 is TGTGCCAGCAGTTATACGGGAGGGCCCTACGAGCAGTACTTC. Translating gives CASSYTGGPYEQYF.

The chain has TRBV6-6 and TRBJ2-7; a possible D gene is TRBD1 (6 bases). Germline loops: CDR1 MNHNY, CDR2 SVGAGI (reference sequence). This CDR3 is built from 13 residues. V was cut by 8 bases and J by 3 bases, with 14 bases left in between. DNA of the CDR3: TGTGCCAGCCAAACAGGGACCAGCTACGAGCAGTACTTC. Translation gives CASQTGTSYEQYF.

V is TRBV7-2 and J is TRBJ2-1; tentatively, D is TRBD2 (5 bases). The CDR3 is made up of 13 amino acids. Germline V gene lookup returns CDR1 SGHTA and CDR2 FQGNSA. The V gene lost 6 bases and the J gene lost 5 bases, with 11 bases spanning the gap. Written as DNA, the CDR3 is TGTGCCAGCAGGCTCGGGGTTAACAATGAGCAGTTCTTC. Encoded protein: CASRLGVNNEQFF.

The DNA for the CDR3 is TGTGCCAGTAGGCCAATCAGGGGAATTGAAGCTTTCTTT. It specifies CASRPIRGIEAFF. V and J are TRBV19 and TRBJ1-1; a possible D gene is TRBD1 (6 bases). This CDR3 spans 13 amino acids. Trimming shortened V by 6 bases and J by 7 bases, and 15 bases separated the two germline ends. Germline V gene data show CDR1 as LNHDA and CDR2 as SQIVND (reference sequence).

This chain links TRBV6-2 or TRBV6-3 with TRBJ2-3, with TRBD1 identical over 7 bases. The CDR3 spans 14 residues. Germline CDR1 reads MNHEY; CDR2 reads SVGEGT. V lost 2 bases to trimming and J lost 5 bases; unmatched junction nucleotides: 4. CDR3 residues: CASSYRGRRDTQYF. The CDR3 nucleotides read TGTGCCAGCAGTTACAGGGGGCGCAGAGATACGCAGTATTTT.

This chain connects TRBV30 to TRBJ1-2; the match to TRBD1 covers 8 bases. CDR1 GTSNPN and CDR2 SVGIG come from the germline V gene (reference sequence). The CDR3 totals 15 residues. Trimming at V came to 1 base and at J to 7 bases, leaving 11 bases not matched to a gene. The CDR3 region has the DNA TGTGCCTGGAGTGCCTATTCGACAGGGGTTTTTGGCTACACCTTC. It codes for CAWSAYSTGVFGYTF.

The chain links TRBV19 to TRBJ1-5; possibly TRBD1 for D (5 bases). The CDR3 is 12 residues long. The germline V gene has CDR1 LNHDA and CDR2 SQIVND (reference sequence). Trimming shortened V by 7 bases and J by 6 bases, and 10 bases separated the two germline ends. CDR3 in amino acids: CASTGPSQPQHF. The CDR3 region has the DNA TGTGCCAGTACAGGGCCGAGTCAGCCCCAGCATTTT.

This chain connects TRBV28 to TRBJ2-1, with 9 positions matching TRBD1. The trim removed 4 bases at V and 4 bases at J, leaving 8 bases unmatched. The CDR3 is 16 residues long. Germline lookup yields CDR1 MDHEN and CDR2 SYDVKM. The CDR3 sequence: CASSYPTGGWYNEQFF. The CDR3 DNA reads as TGTGCCAGCAGTTACCCGACAGGGGGTTGGTACAATGAGCAGTTCTTC.

The V call is TRBV11-2, the J call TRBJ1-5; 7 bases line up with TRBD1. The CDR3 loop spans 17 amino acids. Unmatched junction bases numbered 13, after V lost 8 bases and J lost 0 bases. Germline values: CDR1 SGHAT, CDR2 FQNNGV. CDR3 amino acids: CASRRDSSSYSNQPQHF. In DNA form, the CDR3 reads TGTGCCAGCCGACGGGACAGCTCATCTTATAGCAATCAGCCCCAGCATTTT.

J is TRBJ1-3 and V is TRBV2; D not certain. V dropped 0 bases and J dropped 3 bases, with 9 bases sitting between them. The CDR3 spans 15 residues. Germline V lookup: CDR1 SNHLY, CDR2 FYNNEI. The DNA of the CDR3 is TGTGCCAGCAGTGAAGCTGGAAGAGGTGGAAACACCATATATTTT. Its protein product is CASSEAGRGGNTIYF.